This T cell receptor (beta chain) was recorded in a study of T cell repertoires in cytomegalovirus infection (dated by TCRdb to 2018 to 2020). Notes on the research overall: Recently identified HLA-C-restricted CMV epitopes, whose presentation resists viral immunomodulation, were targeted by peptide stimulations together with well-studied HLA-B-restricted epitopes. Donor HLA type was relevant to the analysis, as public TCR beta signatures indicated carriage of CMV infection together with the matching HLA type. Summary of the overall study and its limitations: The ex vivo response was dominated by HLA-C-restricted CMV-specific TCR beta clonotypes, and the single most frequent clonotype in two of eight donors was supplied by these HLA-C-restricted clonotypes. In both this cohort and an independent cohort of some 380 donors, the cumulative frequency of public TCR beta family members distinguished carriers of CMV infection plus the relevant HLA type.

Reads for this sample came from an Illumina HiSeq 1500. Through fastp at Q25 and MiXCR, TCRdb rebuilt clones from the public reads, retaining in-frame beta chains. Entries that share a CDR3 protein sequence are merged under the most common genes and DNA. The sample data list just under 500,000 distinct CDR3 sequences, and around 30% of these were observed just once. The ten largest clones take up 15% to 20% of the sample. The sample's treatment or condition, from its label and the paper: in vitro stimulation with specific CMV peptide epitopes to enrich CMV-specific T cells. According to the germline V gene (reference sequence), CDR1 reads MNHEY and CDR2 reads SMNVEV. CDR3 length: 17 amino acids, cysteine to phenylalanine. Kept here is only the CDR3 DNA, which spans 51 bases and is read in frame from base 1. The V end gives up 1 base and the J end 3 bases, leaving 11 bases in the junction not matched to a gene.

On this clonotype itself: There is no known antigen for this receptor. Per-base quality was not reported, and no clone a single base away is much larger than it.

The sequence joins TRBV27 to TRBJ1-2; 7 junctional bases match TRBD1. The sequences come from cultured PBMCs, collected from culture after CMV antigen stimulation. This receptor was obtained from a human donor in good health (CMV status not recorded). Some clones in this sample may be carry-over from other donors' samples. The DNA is TGTGCCAGCAGTTTATTCGGACAGGCCGCCTTGGACTATGGCTACACCTTC. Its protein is CASSLFGQAALDYGYTF.